A single sample gave rise to the 21 T cell receptor beta chains below, sequenced in a study of blood T cells in healthy people across ages. A sample-barcoded 5' primer and a J-beta primer mix were used in a second PCR of about 7 to 12 cycles. TCRdb itself ran the 5' RACE reads through MiXCR, one entry per CDR3 protein. The data hold around 650,000 distinct CDR3 sequences, with about a third observed a single time. The sequenced material came from blood. The source is a woman of 80 years or more in good health.

This clonotype was detected many times. The rearrangement joins TRBV3-1 to TRBJ2-1, with D perhaps TRBD2 (6 bases). CDR1 is LGHDT, CDR2 YNNKEL, per germline (reference sequence). The CDR3 has 16 residues. The V gene lost 0 bases and the J gene lost 4 bases, with 13 bases spanning the gap. The CDR3 here is CASSQEGPGGYNEQFF. The CDR3 DNA follows: TGTGCCAGCAGCCAAGAAGGTCCAGGAGGGTACAATGAGCAGTTCTTC.

This chain uses TRBV5-8 with TRBJ2-3; TRBD1 matches 7 bases. CDR1 and CDR2 (germline): SGHTS, YDEGEE. The junction had 10 bases not matched to a gene; V was cut back by 3 bases and J by 0 bases. The CDR3 loop spans 17 amino acids. CDR3 residues: CASSSGLRDSSTDTQYF. The CDR3 region has the DNA TGTGCCAGCAGCTCGGGGCTCCGGGACAGTAGCACAGATACGCAGTATTTT.

This clonotype was counted a few times. This chain links TRBV5-6 with TRBJ2-2; D perhaps matches TRBD2 (6 bases). This CDR3 is built from 16 residues. Germline V lookup: CDR1 SGHDT, CDR2 YYEEEE. V was shortened by 3 bases and J by 0 bases, with 12 bases between the two germline ends. For the CDR3, the DNA is TGTGCCAGCAGCTCGGGACTGGGGGCGAACACCGGGGAGCTGTTTTTT. This gives the protein CASSSGLGANTGELFF.

In its sample, this clonotype was seen many times. The V and J genes are TRBV30 and TRBJ2-1; 10 nucleotides align to TRBD2. Germline V gene data show CDR1 as GTSNPN and CDR2 as SVGIG (reference sequence). J gave up 8 bases and V 3 bases, and 7 bases lay outside the gene matches. This CDR3 has 14 residues. The DNA for the CDR3 is TGTGCCTGGAGGGCTAGCGGGGGAGGGTATGAGCAGTTCTTC. Encoded protein: CAWRASGGGYEQFF.

This sequence joins TRBV14 and TRBJ2-7, with a possible D match to TRBD1 (6 bases). The CDR3 has 15 amino acids. CDR1 SGHDN and CDR2 FVKESK come from the germline V gene. The V end was cut by 3 bases, the J end by 3 bases, with 15 bases between. The CDR3 region has the DNA TGTGCCAGCAGCCAGCATCTGACAGGTAACTACGAGCAGTACTTC. Protein sequence: CASSQHLTGNYEQYF.

This chain connects TRBV24-1 to TRBJ2-2; 7 nucleotides agree with TRBD2. J gave up 4 bases and V 5 bases, and 6 bases lay outside the gene matches. Looked up from germline, CDR1 is KGHDR and CDR2 is SFDVKD. The CDR3 is 15 amino acids. This CDR3 is CATSGEGGFTGELFF. CDR3 DNA sequence: TGTGCCACCAGTGGAGAGGGAGGGTTCACCGGGGAGCTGTTTTTT.

This clonotype has more than one count but fewer than ten. The chain has TRBV3-1 and TRBJ1-1, with no clear D. The CDR3 totals 11 residues. Germline CDR1 is LGHDT and CDR2 is YNNKEL (reference sequence). V lost 2 bases, J lost 6 bases, and 4 bases lay in between. For the CDR3, the DNA is TGTGCCAGCAGCCAAAAGGCTGAAGCTTTCTTT. Amino acids: CASSQKAEAFF.

V and J are TRBV20-1 and TRBJ1-4; D is unresolved. Germline CDR1 DFQATT, CDR2 SNEGSKA (reference sequence). This CDR3 has 15 residues. V was cut by 6 bases and J by 4 bases, with 18 bases left in between. DNA of the CDR3: TGCAGTGCCCCACGCGGTAGCGTTGGTAATGAAAAACTGTTTTTT. Its translation: CSAPRGSVGNEKLFF.

This clonotype was recorded once. This may be a read error: a much more frequent sequence differs by one nucleotide. This sequence joins TRBV5-1 and TRBJ1-2; 8 bases agree with TRBD1. Looked up from germline, CDR1 is SGHRS and CDR2 is YFSETQ. This CDR3 comprises 17 residues. CDR3 sequence: CVSSLETGAGDNYGYTF. The DNA of the CDR3 is TGCGTCAGCAGCTTGGAGACAGGGGCCGGGGATAACTATGGCTACACCTTC.

This clonotype was picked up a small number of times. The chain recombines TRBV9 with TRBJ1-2; the D gene is possibly TRBD1 (5 bases). Looked up from germline, CDR1 is SGDLS and CDR2 is YYNGEE. Between the trimmed V and J ends, which lost 0 bases and 7 bases, there was a span of 22 bases. There are 17 residues in the CDR3. The CDR3 DNA is TGTGCCAGCAGCGTAGCTACGGGGCGACACGTAGGAGGTGGCTACACCTTC. Encoded protein: CASSVATGRHVGGGYTF.

Many counts were recorded for this clonotype. This rearrangement joins TRBV2 to TRBJ2-3, with D possibly matching TRBD2 (6 bases). The CDR3 runs 16 residues. Per germline, CDR1 SNHLY and CDR2 FYNNEI. V lost 4 bases and J lost 3, with 17 bases in between. CDR3 in DNA: TGTGCCAGCAGTGGCGGTGGAGGGCGGATGACAGATACGCAGTATTTT. This gives the protein CASSGGGGRMTDTQYF.

The CDR3 DNA reads TGTGCCAGCAGCGTTAGCGTATCGGGTACTGAAGCTTTCTTT. Translating gives CASSVSVSGTEAFF. This sequence joins TRBV9 and TRBJ1-1; no clear D gene. V lost 2 bases, J lost 5 bases, and 13 bases lay in between. This CDR3 spans 14 amino acids. Germline CDR1 SGDLS, CDR2 YYNGEE.

In this sample, this clonotype turned up a few times. One base away lies a much larger clone, so this may be a sequencing read error. The rearrangement uses TRBV5-1 and TRBJ2-7; no firm D call. Germline-derived CDR1 and CDR2 are SGHRS and YFSETQ. This CDR3 has 14 amino acids. With 0 bases removed from V and 7 bases from J, the gap between germline ends came to 14 bases. The CDR3 region is CASSLASASWEQYF. DNA for the CDR3: TGCGCCAGCAGCTTGGCTTCGGCTAGTTGGGAGCAGTACTTC.

A word on this clonotype: This clone may be a read error of a much larger clone one base away. The V gene is TRBV5-1, the J gene TRBJ2-7, with D perhaps given as TRBD1 or TRBD2 (6 bases each). The CDR3 consists of 15 residues. The germline V gene encodes CDR1 SGHRS and CDR2 YFSETQ. Trimming stripped 4 bases from V and 7 bases from J, with 21 bases between. The CDR3 reads CASSPFPWGANEQYF. DNA for the CDR3: TGCGCCAGCAGCCCGTTTCCTTGGGGGGCCAATGAGCAGTACTTC.

This clonotype was counted ten times or more. The chain employs TRBV4-2 and TRBJ2-7; 8 nucleotides agree with TRBD1. Germline CDR1 is LGHNA and CDR2 is YNFKEQ. V dropped 1 base and J dropped 3; count of bases not matched to a gene: 11. The CDR3 sequence is 17 residues long. CDR3 loop: CASSQGSGQGFFYEQYF. In DNA form, the CDR3 reads TGTGCCAGCAGCCAAGGGTCTGGACAGGGTTTCTTCTACGAGCAGTACTTC.

This clonotype was detected ten times or more. The gene calls are TRBV12-5 and TRBJ1-1; a possible D gene is TRBD1 (6 bases). V gave up 5 bases and J gave up 3 bases, with 13 bases separating them. CDR1 LGHNT and CDR2 FRNRAP come from the germline V gene. The length of the CDR3 is 14 residues. In DNA, the CDR3 is TGTGCTAGTGGTCGTCGAGGGGGAGACACTGAAGCTTTCTTT. Protein product: CASGRRGGDTEAFF.

The chain combines TRBV6-2 or TRBV6-3 with TRBJ2-5; maybe TRBD1 (6 bases). V was trimmed by 7 bases and J by 5 bases, leaving 17 bases between them. Germline assignment: CDR1 MNHEY and CDR2 SVGEGT. The CDR3 is 14 residues long. DNA for the CDR3: TGTGCCAGCAAGGCTCAGGGGCGCTGGGAGACCCAGTACTTC. Amino acid sequence: CASKAQGRWETQYF.

V and J are TRBV6-5 and TRBJ2-2; a possible D gene is TRBD2 (6 bases). Trimming removed 0 bases from V and 3 bases from J, with 14 bases in between. The CDR3 has 17 residues. CDR1 is MNHEY, CDR2 SVGAGI, per germline. The CDR3 nucleotides read TGTGCCAGCAGTTACTCGATTTCGGGGGTGGACACCGGGGAGCTGTTTTTT. Residues: CASSYSISGVDTGELFF.

This clonotype appeared many times. This chain uses TRBV7-2 with TRBJ1-4; D gene uncertain. The CDR3 sequence is 14 residues long. With 1 base removed from V and 6 bases from J, the gap between germline ends came to 9 bases. CDR1 and CDR2 from the germline V gene are SGHTA and FQGNSA. In DNA form, the CDR3 reads TGTGCCAGCAGCTTAGGGGTAGCCTATGAAAAACTGTTTTTT. As protein: CASSLGVAYEKLFF.

As regards this clonotype: A much larger clonotype is one base distant, so this may be a read error. This chain connects TRBV28 to TRBJ2-1; 9 nucleotides agree with TRBD1. The CDR3 has 16 residues. Germline loops: CDR1 MDHEN, CDR2 SYDVKM. After removal of 3 bases from V and 4 bases from J, the junction contained 7 bases not matched to a gene. The CDR3 DNA follows: TGTGCCAGCAGTTTGGGGGACAGGGCCCCTTACAATGAGCAGTTCTTC. As protein: CASSLGDRAPYNEQFF.

In its sample, this clonotype was seen many times. This chain uses TRBV20-1 with TRBJ2-6; D is uncertain. The V end was cut by 0 bases, the J end by 3 bases, with 15 bases between. The CDR3 runs 17 residues. The germline CDR1 and CDR2 sequences are DFQATT and SNEGSKA (reference sequence). CDR3: CSARDSGLGGGANVLTF. CDR3 sequence (DNA): TGCAGTGCTAGAGATTCCGGGTTGGGTGGTGGGGCCAACGTCCTGACTTTC.